This entry lists 21 T cell receptor beta chains sequenced from one sample in a study of cytomegalovirus exposure and HLA in healthy donors listed by TCRdb under 2017. Preparation of the library involved the immunoSEQ multiplex PCR assay. For the multiplex PCR, a mixture combining 60 forward primers for TCR Vbeta segments and 13 reverse primers for TCR Jbeta segments was used. TCRdb obtained this table from immuneACCESS and retained in-frame rearrangements with V and J assigned. These tables miss some clones; where compared with another copy, unresolved V genes account for less than half of the shortfall, and the remainder is unexplained. The sample contains under 95,000 clones, about four fifths of them found a single time. The ten largest clones capture roughly 14% of the sample. Source material: PBMCs. The receptors originated from a woman aged 40 to 55 in good health and CMV-seropositive.

The chain links TRBV10-3 to TRBJ1-1; 8 positions agree with TRBD1. V lost 7 bases, J lost 6 bases, and 7 bases stayed unmatched. The length of the CDR3 is 13 residues. Germline CDR1 ENHRY, CDR2 SYGVKD. For the CDR3, the DNA is TGTGCCATCAAAGGGACAGGCCTTTCTGAAGCTTTCTTT. Translation: CAIKGTGLSEAFF.

The gene calls are TRBV7-8 and TRBJ2-7; 7 nucleotides align to TRBD1. From germline, CDR1 is SGHVS and CDR2 FQNEAQ. Trimming at V came to 6 bases and at J to 3 bases, leaving 11 bases not matched to a gene. CDR3 size: 15 residues. The chain's CDR3 is CASRNDRDVSYEQYF. In DNA form, the CDR3 reads TGTGCCAGCAGAAACGACAGGGATGTTAGCTACGAGCAGTACTTC.

The table lists this clone with a few counts. This chain uses TRBV4-3 with TRBJ2-2; 7 nucleotides line up with TRBD2. CDR3 length: 16 residues. The germline CDR1 and CDR2 sequences are LGHNA and YSLEER. The junction had 7 bases not matched to a gene; V was cut back by 1 base and J by 5 bases. CDR3 amino acids: CASSQGGGIVTGELFF. CDR3 sequence (DNA): TGCGCCAGCAGCCAAGGGGGAGGGATCGTGACCGGGGAGCTGTTTTTT.

The rearrangement uses TRBV7-6 and TRBJ2-2; 8 bases agree with TRBD2. CDR3 length: 17 amino acids. The V gene's germline CDR1 is SGHVS and CDR2 FNYEAQ. The J segment lost 1 base and the V segment lost 8 bases, leaving 12 bases of the junction unmatched. The CDR3: CASANPGSGRNTGELFF. The CDR3 DNA reads as TGTGCCAGCGCCAATCCTGGGAGCGGGAGGAACACCGGGGAGCTGTTTTTT.

The genes are TRBV27 and TRBJ1-2; 9 bases line up with TRBD1. The CDR3 length is 19 residues. The trim removed 2 bases at V and 4 bases at J, leaving 17 bases unmatched. Germline loops: CDR1 MNHEY, CDR2 SMNVEV (reference sequence). The CDR3 reads CASSLRSLVDRGNPYGYTF. The CDR3 region has the DNA TGTGCCAGCAGTTTAAGGTCTTTGGTCGACAGGGGGAATCCCTATGGCTACACCTTC.

This rearrangement joins TRBV18 to TRBJ1-1; D gene unclear. V lost 1 base to trimming and J lost 4 bases, with 16 bases between them. The CDR3 extends over 16 amino acids. Germline CDR1 reads KGHSH; CDR2 reads LQKENI. The CDR3 loop is CASSPRLAGSGTEAFF. In DNA, the CDR3 is TGTGCCAGCTCACCACGTTTGGCGGGGTCTGGCACTGAAGCTTTCTTT.

In its sample, this clone was seen a few times. The genes are TRBV5-6 and TRBJ1-5, with unresolved D. The CDR3 contains 15 residues. The V and J ends lost 0 bases and 7 bases respectively, with 14 bases between them. CDR1 is SGHDT, CDR2 YYEEEE, per germline. CDR3 bases: TGTGCCAGCAGCTTGGGGCCGCCGAACAACCAGCCCCAGCATTTT. Its protein product is CASSLGPPNNQPQHF.

This clone was seen only once. The gene calls are TRBV7-2 and TRBJ2-2, with TRBD2 as a possible D gene (5 bases). The ends were cut back, 4 bases at V and 4 bases at J, with 10 bases in the middle. There are 14 residues in the CDR3. Germline loops: CDR1 SGHTA, CDR2 FQGNSA. This CDR3 is CASSSGVSTGELFF. In DNA, the CDR3 is TGTGCCAGCAGCTCCGGGGTCTCCACCGGGGAGCTGTTTTTT. Looking up the rest from reference TRBV7-2 and TRBJ2-2 gives the full variable domain: GAGVSQSPSNKVTEKGKDVELRCDPISGHTALYWYRQSLGQGLEFLIYFQGNSAPDKSGLPSDRFSAERTGGSVSTLTIQRTQQEDSAVYLCASSSGVSTGELFFGEGSRLTVL.

The chain combines TRBV28 with TRBJ2-7, with 7 bases identical to TRBD1. The J segment lost 0 bases and the V segment lost 2 bases, leaving 4 bases of the junction unmatched. The CDR3 consists of 15 residues. The germline gives CDR1 MDHEN, CDR2 SYDVKM. The DNA for the CDR3 is TGTGCCAGCAGTTTAGACAGGGCTCCCTCCTACGAGCAGTACTTC. It translates to CASSLDRAPSYEQYF.

DNA of the CDR3: TGCGCCAGCAGCCAAGTAGGGGCAGCCAAAAACATTCAGTACTTC. It specifies CASSQVGAAKNIQYF. The chain combines TRBV4-3 with TRBJ2-4; possibly TRBD1 for D (5 bases). The CDR3 is 15 amino acids. Germline lookup yields CDR1 LGHNA and CDR2 YSLEER. Deletions cut 1 base from V and 0 bases from J, with 7 bases between.

The chain is built from TRBV7-9 and TRBJ1-2; D is possibly TRBD1 (5 bases). The CDR3 is made up of 11 amino acids. The germline V and J ends were trimmed by 10 bases and 6 bases, with 12 bases remaining between them. CDR1 is SEHNR and CDR2 is FQNEAQ in the germline V gene (reference sequence). CDR3 sequence (DNA): TGTGCCACCTTCAGGGCGCATGGCTACACCTTC. It codes for CATFRAHGYTF. Based on the CDR3 plus reference TRBV7-9 and TRBJ1-2, the full variable domain is DTGVSQNPRHKITKRGQNVTFRCDPISEHNRLYWYRQTLGQGPEFLTYFQNEAQLEKSRLLSDRFSAERPKGSFSTLEIQRTEQGDSAMYLCATFRAHGYTFGSGTRLTVV.

V gene TRBV6-5 combines with J gene TRBJ2-7; 8 bases line up with TRBD1. The trim removed 6 bases at V and 2 bases at J, leaving 9 bases unmatched. CDR1 is MNHEY, CDR2 SVGAGI, per germline. This CDR3 comprises 15 residues. The CDR3 region has the DNA TGTGCCAGCAGGAACGACAGGGGACAGGCCTACGAGCAGTACTTC. This translates into CASRNDRGQAYEQYF.

The rearrangement joins TRBV10-2 to TRBJ2-2; a possible D gene is TRBD2 (6 bases). Germline V gene data show CDR1 as WSHSY and CDR2 as SAAADI. With 4 bases removed from V and 1 base from J, the gap between germline ends came to 7 bases. This CDR3 region has 14 residues. CDR3 coding DNA: TGCGCCAGCAGTGCCGGGAGGAACACCGGGGAGCTGTTTTTT. Residues: CASSAGRNTGELFF.

This rearrangement joins TRBV15 to TRBJ2-3; TRBD2 aligns across 11 bases. With V trimmed by 0 bases and J by 2 bases, 7 bases remained unmatched. Germline V CDR1 and CDR2: LNHNV, YYDKDF (reference sequence). This CDR3 contains 18 residues. CDR3 coding DNA: TGTGCCACCAGCAGAGATAGGGCTAGCGGGGGGTCCACAGATACGCAGTATTTT. As protein: CATSRDRASGGSTDTQYF. Complete variable domain (other parts from reference TRBV15 and TRBJ2-3): DAMVIQNPRYQVTQFGKPVTLSCSQTLNHNVMYWYQQKSSQAPKLLFHYYDKDFNNEADTPDNFQSRRPNTSFCFLDIRSPGLGDTAMYLCATSRDRASGGSTDTQYFGPGTRLTVL.

The J gene is TRBJ2-7, the V gene TRBV7-6, with D possibly matching TRBD1 (6 bases). The CDR3 is made up of 16 amino acids. The V gene's germline CDR1 is SGHVS and CDR2 FNYEAQ. The V end was cut by 0 bases, the J end by 0 bases, with 12 bases between. The CDR3 DNA follows: TGTGCCAGCAGCTTAGCACAGGGACCCCCCTCCTACGAGCAGTACTTC. Translation: CASSLAQGPPSYEQYF.

This clone occurred once. The chain has TRBV10-3 and TRBJ1-5; the match to TRBD1 covers 8 bases. Losses at the gene ends were 7 bases for V and 4 bases for J; bases not matched to a gene: 6. Germline CDR1 is ENHRY and CDR2 is SYGVKD. This CDR3 region has 14 residues. CDR3 amino acids: CAINDRGRNQPQHF. As DNA, the CDR3 is TGTGCCATCAACGACAGGGGAAGGAATCAGCCCCAGCATTTT.

The chain uses TRBV7-9 and TRBJ2-5; TRBD1 matches 7 bases. In germline, CDR1 is SEHNR, CDR2 FQNEAQ (reference sequence). V dropped 4 bases and J dropped 1; count of bases not matched to a gene: 3. The CDR3 has 14 residues. The CDR3 protein is CASSSRDSQETQYF. CDR3 in DNA: TGTGCCAGCAGCTCTAGGGACAGCCAAGAGACCCAGTACTTC.

This rearrangement joins TRBV7-2 to TRBJ2-4; 11 bases align to TRBD2. The length of the CDR3 is 17 residues. The J segment lost 4 bases and the V segment lost 0 bases, leaving 5 bases of the junction unmatched. The germline V gene has CDR1 SGHTA and CDR2 FQGNSA. For the CDR3, the DNA is TGTGCCAGCAGCTTAGCCGGGACTAGCGGCACAAAAAACATTCAGTACTTC. This gives the protein CASSLAGTSGTKNIQYF.

A few counts support this clone. This chain connects TRBV2 to TRBJ1-4; D is perhaps TRBD1 (5 bases). The CDR3 extends over 14 amino acids. V lost 8 bases, J lost 11 bases, and 21 bases lay in between. Per the germline V gene, CDR1 is SNHLY and CDR2 is FYNNEI. The CDR3: CASGLGHRRGKLFF. Here the CDR3 DNA reads TGTGCCAGCGGCCTGGGTCACAGGCGGGGCAAACTGTTTTTT. The full variable domain, its missing parts supplied by reference TRBV2 and TRBJ1-4, is EPEVTQTPSHQVTQMGQEVILRCVPISNHLYFYWYRQILGQKVEFLVSFYNNEISEKSEIFDDQFSVERPDGSNFTLKIRSTKLEDSAMYFCASGLGHRRGKLFFGSGTQLSVL.

The rearrangement links TRBV28 to TRBJ2-3; TRBD2 matches at 12 bases. This CDR3 has 19 residues. Germline CDR1 MDHEN, CDR2 SYDVKM. The V and J ends lost 3 bases and 0 bases, in that order; junction bases with no gene match: 10. Here the CDR3 reads CASSFPWPSGRASTDTQYF. CDR3 DNA: TGTGCCAGCAGTTTCCCTTGGCCTAGCGGGAGGGCCAGCACAGATACGCAGTATTTT. Using reference TRBV28 and TRBJ2-3 for the parts outside the CDR3, the full variable domain is DVKVTQSSRYLVKRTGEKVFLECVQDMDHENMFWYRQDPGLGLRLIYFSYDVKMKEKGDIPEGYSVSREKKERFSLILESASTNQTSMYLCASSFPWPSGRASTDTQYFGPGTRLTVL.

The genes are TRBV19 and TRBJ2-1; 11 bases map to TRBD2. Germline values: CDR1 LNHDA, CDR2 SQIVND (reference sequence). The V and J ends lost 5 bases and 8 bases, in that order; junction bases with no gene match: 11. The CDR3 sequence is 16 residues long. The CDR3 DNA reads TGTGCCAGTAGTGACCTCCGACTAGCGGGGATGGATGAGCAGTTCTTC. This codes for CASSDLRLAGMDEQFF.